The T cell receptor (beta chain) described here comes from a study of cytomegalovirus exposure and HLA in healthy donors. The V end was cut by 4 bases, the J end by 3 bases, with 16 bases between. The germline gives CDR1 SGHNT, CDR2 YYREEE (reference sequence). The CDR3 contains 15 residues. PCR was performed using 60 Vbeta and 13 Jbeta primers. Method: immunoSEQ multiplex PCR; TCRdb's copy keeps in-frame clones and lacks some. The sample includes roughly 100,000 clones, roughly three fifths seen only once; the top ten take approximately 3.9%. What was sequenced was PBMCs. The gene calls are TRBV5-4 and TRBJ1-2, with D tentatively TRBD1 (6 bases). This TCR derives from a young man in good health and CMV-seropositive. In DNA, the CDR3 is TGTGCCAGCAGCCAATTCCAGGGGTTTGACTATGGCTACACCTTC. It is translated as CASSQFQGFDYGYTF. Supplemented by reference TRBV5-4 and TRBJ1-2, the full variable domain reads ETGVTQSPTHLIKTRGQQVTLRCSSQSGHNTVSWYQQALGQGPQFIFQYYREEENGRGNFPPRFSGLQFPNYSSELNVNALELDDSALYLCASSQFQGFDYGYTFGSGTRLTVV.